The rows below give T cell receptor beta chains drawn from one sample of a study of blood T cell repertoires in COVID-19. Data came from immunoSEQ multiplex PCR; TCRdb stores just in-frame clones and leaves some out. Of tens of thousands of clones in the sample, approximately 80% were seen once. What was sequenced was peripheral blood. Source of these receptors: a woman older than 75 with acute or convalescent COVID-19. Each CDR3 is given without its conserved first and last residue. A D gene is named only where the DNA matches it firmly.

d_gene | v_gene | CDR3aa
. | TRBV6-1 | ASSEASVYGYT
TRBD1 | TRBV30 | AWSRRQGGYTEAF
. | TRBV10-2 | ASSESRRTEAF
. | TRBV7-2 | ASSSFPVADYGYT
TRBD1 | TRBV5-1 | ASSTGTGEVYGYT
. | TRBV6-5 | ASSYSFKQRTGELF
. | TRBV9 | ASSVGRGGEQF
. | TRBV5-6 | ASSLYTGTTEAF
. | TRBV5-6 | ASSLGLDYEQY
TRBD1 | TRBV6-5 | ASSPGTGSSYEQY
TRBD1 | TRBV7-6 | ASSPGQGANTGELF
. | TRBV29-1 | SVSPQGSYEQY
. | TRBV12-3/TRBV12-4 | ASSLDTPYEQY
. | TRBV7-9 | ASSPRGGYTDTQY
. | TRBV12-3/TRBV12-4 | ASSLVGSYGYT
TRBD2 | TRBV6-6 | ASSPPTSGGADTQY
. | TRBV2 | ASRPSVATGELF
. | TRBV5-1 | ASSPGEGRQPQH
. | TRBV25-1 | ASSWAGGGSPLH
TRBD1 | TRBV28 | ASSRTGGSEKLF
TRBD2 | TRBV9 | ASSERGQGAQY
TRBD1 | TRBV30 | ASTGTGDYNEQF
TRBD2 | TRBV19 | ASSISFRAGGTDTQY
TRBD1 | TRBV14 | ASSQNTGGLGTDTQY
. | TRBV7-3 | ASGLASAGELF
TRBD1 | TRBV19 | ASSIDSGTVNTEAF